These 26 T cell receptor beta chains originate from one sample sequenced in a study of CD8 T cells in Susac syndrome. Reverse transcription of roughly 0.45 to 1 ug RNA used random hexamers. TCRdb re-called the immunoSEQ multiplex PCR reads through MiXCR, storing one row per CDR3 protein. Among 160,000 or so distinct CDR3 sequences, just under 95% were seen once, and the ten largest hold more than 0.11%. The specimen sequenced was CD4+ T cells from PBMCs. Every receptor here comes from a human donor in good health.

This chain links TRBV18 with TRBJ1-1; D not certain. Trimming took 9 bases from V and 5 from J, leaving 19 bases between them. CDR3 length: 14 amino acids. Germline CDR1 KGHSH, CDR2 LQKENI. The CDR3 bases are TGTGCCAGTCGACCAGAGGGATTGACGACTGAAGCTTTCTTT. Translated: CASRPEGLTTEAFF.

This clonotype was picked up one time. V is TRBV20-1 and J is TRBJ2-7, with a weak D call TRBD1 (6 bases). The CDR3 sequence is 15 residues long. The V and J ends lost 0 bases and 4 bases respectively, with 16 bases between them. Germline CDR1 reads DFQATT; CDR2 reads SNEGSKA (reference sequence). The CDR3 DNA reads as TGCAGTGCTAGAGAACTGACAGGCTCGAGGTACGAGCAGTACTTC. Its translation is CSARELTGSRYEQYF.

J is TRBJ2-2 and V is TRBV5-4; D not resolved. The CDR3 loop spans 14 amino acids. Germline loops: CDR1 SGHNT, CDR2 YYREEE (reference sequence). V shed 0 bases and J shed 4 bases, with 7 bases lying between them. The CDR3 coding sequence is TGTGCCAGCAGCTTGGCCCAGCGCACCGGGGAGCTGTTTTTT. Amino acids: CASSLAQRTGELFF.

J is TRBJ2-6 and V is TRBV19; either TRBD1 or TRBD2 may fit D (5 bases each). This CDR3 is 15 amino acids long. The germline V gene encodes CDR1 LNHDA and CDR2 SQIVND (reference sequence). Trimming took off 1 base at V and 2 bases at J, with 6 bases between the two ends. This CDR3 reads CASSIVGPGANVLTF. For the CDR3, the DNA is TGTGCCAGTAGTATAGTGGGACCTGGGGCCAACGTCCTGACTTTC.

V usage is TRBV14 and J usage is TRBJ1-4; 8 bases agree with TRBD1. Trimming at V came to 3 bases and at J to 5 bases, leaving 2 bases not matched to a gene. The CDR3 length is 14 residues. The germline CDR1 and CDR2 sequences are SGHDN and FVKESK. As DNA, the CDR3 is TGTGCCAGCAGCCAGCGGACAGGGAATGAAAAACTGTTTTTT. It is translated as CASSQRTGNEKLFF.

The chain uses TRBV6-6 and TRBJ2-1; D is perhaps TRBD1 or TRBD2 (6 bases each). V was shortened by 3 bases and J by 1 base, with 10 bases between the two germline ends. The CDR3 runs 15 residues. In germline, CDR1 is MNHNY, CDR2 SVGAGI (reference sequence). CDR3 loop: CASSYGGPSYNEQFF. CDR3 nucleotide sequence: TGTGCCAGCAGTTATGGGGGGCCATCCTACAATGAGCAGTTCTTC.

V is TRBV6-6 and J is TRBJ1-5; 7 bases map to TRBD1. The V gene end was trimmed by 4 bases and the J gene end by 7 bases; junction bases not matched to a gene: 10. Germline CDR1 reads MNHNY; CDR2 reads SVGAGI (reference sequence). The CDR3 extends over 15 amino acids. The CDR3: CASSFSTGEDQPQHF. In DNA form, the CDR3 reads TGTGCCAGCAGTTTTTCTACAGGGGAGGACCAGCCCCAGCATTTT.

The chain carries TRBV11-2 and TRBJ2-7, with 7 bases fitting TRBD1. The V gene end was trimmed by 2 bases and the J gene end by 2 bases; junction bases not matched to a gene: 3. The CDR3 has 14 amino acids. Germline lookup yields CDR1 SGHAT and CDR2 FQNNGV. The CDR3 DNA sequence: TGTGCCAGCAGCTTACAGGGGGTCACCTACGAGCAGTACTTC. The encoded protein is CASSLQGVTYEQYF.

The chain links TRBV3-1 to TRBJ2-2, with D possibly being TRBD1 (5 bases). Looked up from germline, CDR1 is LGHDT and CDR2 is YNNKEL (reference sequence). V lost 8 bases and J 4 bases, leaving 11 bases between the germline ends. CDR3 length: 13 residues. CDR3 amino acids: CASLGVLTGELFF. The CDR3 region has the DNA TGTGCCAGCTTAGGGGTCCTCACCGGGGAGCTGTTTTTT. Variable domain in full (rest from reference TRBV3-1 and TRBJ2-2): DTAVSQTPKYLVTQMGNDKSIKCEQNLGHDTMYWYKQDSKKFLKIMFSYNNKELIINETVPNRFSPKSPDKAHLNLHINSLELGDSAVYFCASLGVLTGELFFGEGSRLTVL.

The chain employs TRBV6-1 and TRBJ1-5, with no clear D. Deletions cut 0 bases from V and 6 bases from J, with 3 bases between. CDR1 is MNHNS and CDR2 is SASEGT in the germline V gene. This CDR3 spans 12 amino acids. CDR3 protein: CASSEAPQPQHF. CDR3 nucleotides: TGTGCCAGCAGTGAAGCTCCTCAGCCCCAGCATTTT.

The V call is TRBV21-1, the J call TRBJ1-2; the table's D gene call, TRBD1, was not cross checked with the DNA. TRBV21-1 is tagged as a pseudogene. The CDR3 length is 16 residues. The CDR3 sequence: CASSKRWRGANYGYTF. CDR3 bases: TGTGCCAGCAGCAAAAGGTGGCGGGGGGCTAACTATGGCTACACCTTC.

As concerns this clonotype: A read error is likely, as this CDR3 ends without the conserved phenylalanine or tryptophan. The chain joins TRBV5-1 to TRBJ1-1; 9 bases align to TRBD1. J was trimmed by 7 bases and V by 4 bases; bases with no gene match: 11. Germline V gene data show CDR1 as SGHRS and CDR2 as YFSETQ. The CDR3 length is 15 residues. CDR3 coding DNA: TGCGCCAGCAGCCCAGGACAGGGGCGGACCGATGAAGCTTTCGTT. Translating it yields CASSPGQGRTDEAFV.

This sequence joins TRBV27 and TRBJ2-1; possible D gene TRBD2, 5 bases. The germline gives CDR1 MNHEY, CDR2 SMNVEV (reference sequence). Trimming removed 7 bases from V and 12 bases from J, with 13 bases in between. The CDR3 is 11 amino acids. CDR3 DNA sequence: TGTGCCAGCACGAGGGCTTATGGGCAGTTCTTC. It encodes CASTRAYGQFF.

The chain recombines TRBV3-1 with TRBJ1-5; D possibly corresponds to TRBD1 (6 bases). V was clipped by 3 bases and J by 3 bases, with 9 bases between them. The CDR3 spans 14 residues. Germline values: CDR1 LGHDT, CDR2 YNNKEL (reference sequence). The CDR3 sequence: CASSQGASNQPQHF. The CDR3 DNA sequence: TGTGCCAGCAGCCAGGGGGCGTCCAATCAGCCCCAGCATTTT.

CDR3 sequence: CSVVTPFVEAFF. CDR3 nucleotide sequence: TGCAGCGTTGTGACTCCGTTCGTTGAAGCTTTCTTT. This chain links TRBV29-1 with TRBJ1-1; D gene uncertain. V was shortened by 4 bases and J by 7 bases, with 13 bases between the two germline ends. There are 12 residues in the CDR3. The germline V gene has CDR1 SQVTM and CDR2 ANQGSEA.

The chain has TRBV29-1 and TRBJ1-1, with D perhaps matching TRBD1 (6 bases). Trimming shortened V by 5 bases and J by 3 bases, and 13 bases separated the two germline ends. The CDR3 spans 13 residues. Germline CDR1 SQVTM, CDR2 ANQGSEA. The CDR3 sequence is CSVTQGIYTEAFF. The CDR3 DNA reads as TGCAGCGTTACACAGGGAATTTACACTGAAGCTTTCTTT.

The chain carries TRBV6-5 and TRBJ1-1; TRBD1 matches 9 bases. Germline assignment: CDR1 MNHEY and CDR2 SVGAGI. With 6 bases clipped from V and 5 bases from J, the junction kept 4 bases outside the gene matches. The CDR3 loop spans 13 amino acids. The CDR3 spells CASRRTGETEAFF. The CDR3 DNA reads as TGTGCCAGCAGAAGGACAGGGGAAACTGAAGCTTTCTTT.

This sequence joins TRBV29-1 and TRBJ1-1; D gene uncertain. This CDR3 contains 12 residues. Trimming stripped 5 bases from V and 4 bases from J, with 11 bases between. Germline V gene sequence: CDR1 SQVTM, CDR2 ANQGSEA. Here the CDR3 reads CSVYRVRTEAFF. The CDR3 bases are TGCAGCGTTTACCGGGTTCGCACTGAAGCTTTCTTT. The full variable domain, rest sourced from reference TRBV29-1 and TRBJ1-1, is SAVISQKPSRDICQRGTSLTIQCQVDSQVTMMFWYRQQPGQSLTLIATANQGSEATYESGFVIDKFPISRPNLTFSTLTVSNMSPEDSSIYLCSVYRVRTEAFFGQGTRLTVV.

The chain recombines TRBV27 with TRBJ2-5; a possible D gene is TRBD2 (6 bases). Germline V lookup: CDR1 MNHEY, CDR2 SMNVEV (reference sequence). This CDR3 has 12 amino acids. The V gene lost 8 bases and the J gene lost 5 bases, with 12 bases spanning the gap. CDR3 loop: CASRRGLETQYF. DNA of the CDR3: TGTGCCAGCCGGCGGGGTCTCGAGACCCAGTACTTC.

The chain couples TRBV5-1 to TRBJ2-4, with 11 bases matching TRBD2. With 1 base clipped from V and 3 bases from J, the junction kept 3 bases outside the gene matches. Germline values: CDR1 SGHRS, CDR2 YFSETQ. CDR3 length equals 16 residues. CDR3: CASSLLAGGDKNIQYF. In DNA, the CDR3 is TGCGCCAGCAGCTTGTTAGCGGGGGGGGACAAAAACATTCAGTACTTC.

The genes are TRBV4-1 and TRBJ1-2; TRBD1 is a possible D gene (5 bases). This CDR3 has 16 amino acids. Germline loops: CDR1 MGHRA, CDR2 YSYEKL. The V gene lost 4 bases and the J gene lost 0 bases, with 15 bases spanning the gap. CDR3 amino acids: CASSPRDGASNYGYTF. CDR3 nucleotides: TGCGCCAGCAGCCCACGAGACGGGGCCTCTAACTATGGCTACACCTTC.

This clonotype was counted once. This chain joins TRBV10-3 and TRBJ2-7; possibly TRBD2 for D (7 bases). The CDR3 length is 14 residues. Trimming removed 4 bases from V and 4 bases from J, with 14 bases in between. Per the germline V gene, CDR1 is ENHRY and CDR2 is SYGVKD. CDR3 amino acids: CAISVEGGQYEQYF. CDR3 bases: TGTGCCATCAGTGTGGAGGGGGGGCAATACGAGCAGTACTTC.

The chain joins TRBV11-2 to TRBJ1-6; no reliable D call. Trimming cost V 1 base and J 8 bases, with 12 bases left between them. The CDR3 has 15 residues. Germline V gene data show CDR1 as SGHAT and CDR2 as FQNNGV. For the CDR3, the DNA is TGTGCCAGCAGCTTAGGAGCAGAGTCTTATTCACCCCTCCACTTT. It codes for CASSLGAESYSPLHF.

The genes are TRBV10-2 and TRBJ2-5; 9 nucleotides align to TRBD1. After removal of 3 bases from V and 5 bases from J, the junction contained 7 bases not matched to a gene. The germline CDR1 and CDR2 sequences are WSHSY and SAAADI. The CDR3 runs to 15 residues. The CDR3 nucleotides are TGCGCCAGCAGTGAAGGGGGGACAGGGTTGGAGACCCAGTACTTC. Protein: CASSEGGTGLETQYF.

This clonotype was found a few times. The rearrangement joins TRBV27 to TRBJ1-6, with 9 positions matching TRBD1. V lost 4 bases, J lost 8 bases, and 3 bases stayed unmatched. Germline CDR1 is MNHEY and CDR2 is SMNVEV (reference sequence). The CDR3 contains 14 residues. The CDR3 sequence is CASSSTGGDSPLHF. CDR3 in DNA: TGTGCCAGCAGTTCGACAGGGGGGGATTCACCCCTCCACTTT.

The chain links TRBV20-1 to TRBJ2-5; TRBD2 might be the D (6 bases). The CDR3 length is 13 residues. V lost 6 bases, J lost 2 bases, and 13 bases lay in between. In germline, CDR1 is DFQATT, CDR2 SNEGSKA (reference sequence). The CDR3 DNA reads TGCAGTGCGAAACGGGGAGGACAAGAGACCCAGTACTTC. Protein: CSAKRGGQETQYF.